The present TCR beta chain was sequenced within a study of blood T cell repertoires in COVID-19. Study details: From the United States, Italy and Spain came samples of acute and convalescent COVID-19. Sample material is recorded as cDNA or gDNA derived from T cells, B-cell-depleted T cells, or PBMCs.

Profiled with immunoSEQ multiplex PCR; TCRdb holds only in-frame clones, not every one. The sample holds 220,000 or so clones, about 88% seen once. Germline V CDR1 and CDR2: SGDLS, YYNGEE. This CDR3 has 14 amino acids. V lost 1 base, J lost 5 bases, and 5 bases stayed unmatched. The specimen sequenced was peripheral blood. This clonotype originated in a man aged 45-65 years who had recovered from COVID-19. V gene TRBV9 combines with J gene TRBJ2-5, with TRBD2 matching 7 bases. CDR3 nucleotide sequence: TGTGCCAGCAGCGTATGGGGGGGAGTCGAGACCCAGTACTTC. It is translated as CASSVWGGVETQYF.